This T cell receptor (beta chain) was recovered during a study of T cells in women clearing cervical HPV infection. Overall study: Controls gave blood once infection was undetectable; cases at lesion identification.

Data came from immunoSEQ multiplex PCR; TCRdb stores just in-frame clones and leaves some out. Its listing shows nearly 20,000 clones. The study's findings and limits: A classifier using richness and V gene abundances reached an AUC of nearly 0.85.

The germline CDR1 and CDR2 sequences are SSHAT and FNYEAQ (reference sequence). This CDR3 region has 15 residues. A note on this clone: Its antigen remains unknown. Germline is not matched at one junction end, which may reflect a read error. The read ends 3 residues before the CDR3 terminus; that terminus is restored from the germline J gene.

Sequencing input: blood buffy coat. This receptor was taken from a woman between 18 and 75 years old with a cervical HPV16 infection that either progressed to CIN3+ or cleared (not recorded which). V is TRBV7-7 and J is TRBJ2-1; 8 nucleotides agree with TRBD1. Partial CDR3 DNA: TGTGCTAGCAGCTTAGGACAGGGCGACTACAATGAG. Protein sequence: CASSLGQGDYNE. The complete CDR3 reads CASSLGQGDYNEQFF.